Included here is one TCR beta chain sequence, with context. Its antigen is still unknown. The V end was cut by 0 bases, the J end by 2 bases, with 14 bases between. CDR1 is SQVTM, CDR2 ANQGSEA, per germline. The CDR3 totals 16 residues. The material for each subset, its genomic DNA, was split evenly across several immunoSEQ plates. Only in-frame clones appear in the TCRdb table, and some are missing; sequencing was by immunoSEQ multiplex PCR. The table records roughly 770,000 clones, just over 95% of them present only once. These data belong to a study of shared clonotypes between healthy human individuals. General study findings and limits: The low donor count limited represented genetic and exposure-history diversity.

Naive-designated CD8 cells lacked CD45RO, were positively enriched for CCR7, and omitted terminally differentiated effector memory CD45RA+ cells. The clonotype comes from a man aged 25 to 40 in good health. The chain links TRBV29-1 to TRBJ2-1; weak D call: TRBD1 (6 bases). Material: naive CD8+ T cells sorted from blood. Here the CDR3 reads CSVEDLPDSTYNEQFF. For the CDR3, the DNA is TGCAGCGTTGAAGATCTTCCGGACAGTACCTACAATGAGCAGTTCTTC.